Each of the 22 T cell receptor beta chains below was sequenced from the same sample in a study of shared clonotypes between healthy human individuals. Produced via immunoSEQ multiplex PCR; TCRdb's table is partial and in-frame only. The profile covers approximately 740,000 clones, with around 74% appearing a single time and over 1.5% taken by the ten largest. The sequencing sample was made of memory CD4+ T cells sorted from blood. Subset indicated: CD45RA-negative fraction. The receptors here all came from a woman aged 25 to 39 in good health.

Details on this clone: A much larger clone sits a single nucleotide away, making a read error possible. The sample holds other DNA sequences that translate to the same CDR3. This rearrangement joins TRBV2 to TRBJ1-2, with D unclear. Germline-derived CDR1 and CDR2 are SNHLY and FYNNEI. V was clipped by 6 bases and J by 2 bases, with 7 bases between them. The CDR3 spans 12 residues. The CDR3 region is CASSGENYGYTF. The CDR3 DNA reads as TGTGCCAGCAGCGGAGAGAACTATGGCTACACCTTC.

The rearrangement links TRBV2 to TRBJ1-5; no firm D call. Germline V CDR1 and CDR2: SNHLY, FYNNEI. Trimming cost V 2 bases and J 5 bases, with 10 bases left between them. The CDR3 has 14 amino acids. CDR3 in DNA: TGTGCCAGCAGTGAAACTTTCGGCGATCAGCCCCAGCATTTT. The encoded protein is CASSETFGDQPQHF.

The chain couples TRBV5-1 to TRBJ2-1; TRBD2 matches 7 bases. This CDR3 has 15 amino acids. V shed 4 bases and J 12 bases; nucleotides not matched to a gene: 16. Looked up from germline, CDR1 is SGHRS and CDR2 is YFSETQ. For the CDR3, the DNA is TGCGCCAGCAGCCCCAGATGGGAGGGGTCCTTGGGGCAGTTCTTC. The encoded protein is CASSPRWEGSLGQFF.

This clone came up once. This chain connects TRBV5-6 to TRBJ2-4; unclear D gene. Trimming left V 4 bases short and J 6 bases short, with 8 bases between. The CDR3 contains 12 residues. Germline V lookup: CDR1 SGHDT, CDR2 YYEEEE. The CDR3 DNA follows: TGTGCCAGCAGCACTCGGACAAACATTCAGTACTTC. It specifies CASSTRTNIQYF.

CDR3 amino acids: CASRGLAGINTGELFF. DNA for the CDR3: TGTGCCAGCCGGGGACTAGCGGGTATCAACACCGGGGAGCTGTTTTTT. The chain carries TRBV2 and TRBJ2-2; 12 bases fit TRBD2. Germline V lookup: CDR1 SNHLY, CDR2 FYNNEI. The CDR3 is 16 residues long. V shed 8 bases and J 2 bases; nucleotides not matched to a gene: 6.

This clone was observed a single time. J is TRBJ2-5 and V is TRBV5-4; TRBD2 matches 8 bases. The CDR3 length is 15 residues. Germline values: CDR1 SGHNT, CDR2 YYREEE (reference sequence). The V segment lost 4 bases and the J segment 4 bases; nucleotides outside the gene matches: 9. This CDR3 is CASSRAGAVLETQYF. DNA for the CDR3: TGTGCCAGCAGCCGAGCGGGAGCAGTTTTAGAGACCCAGTACTTC.

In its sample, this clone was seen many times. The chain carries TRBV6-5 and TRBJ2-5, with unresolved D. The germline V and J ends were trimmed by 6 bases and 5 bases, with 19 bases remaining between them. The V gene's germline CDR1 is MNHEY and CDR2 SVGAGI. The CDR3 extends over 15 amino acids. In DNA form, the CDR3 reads TGTGCCAGCAGACCCCGCCATCCGAGCGTGGAGACCCAGTACTTC. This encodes CASRPRHPSVETQYF.

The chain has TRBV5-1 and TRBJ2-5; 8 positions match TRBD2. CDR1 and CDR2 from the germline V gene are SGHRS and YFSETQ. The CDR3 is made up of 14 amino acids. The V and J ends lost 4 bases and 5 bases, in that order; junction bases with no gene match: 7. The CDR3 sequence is CASSPGRAGETQYF. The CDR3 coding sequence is TGCGCCAGCAGCCCCGGGAGGGCCGGGGAGACCCAGTACTTC.

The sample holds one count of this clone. CDR3 residues: CASSLRLGDTGELFF. CDR3 DNA: TGCGCCAGCAGCTTGCGTCTGGGTGACACCGGGGAGCTGTTTTTT. The chain uses TRBV5-1 and TRBJ2-2, with D unresolved. The germline V and J ends were trimmed by 1 base and 3 bases, with 10 bases remaining between them. This CDR3 has 15 residues. CDR1 and CDR2 from the germline V gene are SGHRS and YFSETQ.

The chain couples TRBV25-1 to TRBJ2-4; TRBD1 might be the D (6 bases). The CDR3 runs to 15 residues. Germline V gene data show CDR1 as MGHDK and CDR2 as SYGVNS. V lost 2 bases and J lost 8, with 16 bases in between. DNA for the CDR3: TGTGCCAGCAGTGAACAGGGCGAGAAGGGGGACATTCAGTACTTC. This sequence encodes CASSEQGEKGDIQYF.

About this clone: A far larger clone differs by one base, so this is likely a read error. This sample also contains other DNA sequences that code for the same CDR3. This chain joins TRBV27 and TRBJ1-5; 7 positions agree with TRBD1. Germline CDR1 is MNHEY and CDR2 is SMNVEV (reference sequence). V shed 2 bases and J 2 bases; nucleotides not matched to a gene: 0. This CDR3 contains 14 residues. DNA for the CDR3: TGTGCCAGCAGTTTAACAGGGGGCAATCAGCCCCAGCATTTT. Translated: CASSLTGGNQPQHF.

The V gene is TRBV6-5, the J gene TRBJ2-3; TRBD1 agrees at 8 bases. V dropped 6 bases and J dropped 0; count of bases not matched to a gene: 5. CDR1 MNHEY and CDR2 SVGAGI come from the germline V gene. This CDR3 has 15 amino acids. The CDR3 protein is CASRYRGISTDTQYF. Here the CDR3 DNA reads TGTGCCAGCAGATACAGGGGGATTAGCACAGATACGCAGTATTTT.

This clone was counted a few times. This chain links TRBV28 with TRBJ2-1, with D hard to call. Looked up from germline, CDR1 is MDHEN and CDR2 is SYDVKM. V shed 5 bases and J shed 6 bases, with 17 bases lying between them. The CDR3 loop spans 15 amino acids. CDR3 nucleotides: TGTGCCAGCAGTGGATCCCGGGCCCTGGGCAATGAGCAGTTCTTC. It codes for CASSGSRALGNEQFF.

This chain's CDR3 is CASSLSDRGLQGQPQHF. For the CDR3, the DNA is TGTGCCAGCAGCTTAAGTGACAGGGGGCTCCAGGGCCAGCCCCAGCATTTT. The genes are TRBV7-8 and TRBJ1-5, with TRBD1 matching over 10 bases. The CDR3 has 17 residues. With 2 bases clipped from V and 7 bases from J, the junction kept 11 bases outside the gene matches. Germline CDR1 SGHVS, CDR2 FQNEAQ.

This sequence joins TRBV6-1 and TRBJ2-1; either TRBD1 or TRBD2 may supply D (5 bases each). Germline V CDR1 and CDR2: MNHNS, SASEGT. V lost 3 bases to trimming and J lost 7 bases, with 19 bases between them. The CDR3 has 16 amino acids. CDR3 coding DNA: TGTGCCAGCAGTGACACCGGGACCCTTTACGGAAATGAGCAGTTCTTC. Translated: CASSDTGTLYGNEQFF.

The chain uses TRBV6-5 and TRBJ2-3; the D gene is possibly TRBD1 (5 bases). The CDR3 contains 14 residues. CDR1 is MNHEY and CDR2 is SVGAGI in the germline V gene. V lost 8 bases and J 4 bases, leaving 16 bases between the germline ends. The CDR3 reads CASSAGIAPDTQYF. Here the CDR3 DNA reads TGTGCCAGCTCGGCAGGGATCGCTCCAGATACGCAGTATTTT.

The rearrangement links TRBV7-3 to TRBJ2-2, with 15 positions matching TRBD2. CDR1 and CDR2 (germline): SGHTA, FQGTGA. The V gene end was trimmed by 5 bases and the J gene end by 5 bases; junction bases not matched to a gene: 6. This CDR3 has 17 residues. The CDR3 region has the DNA TGTGCCAGCAGCCGACTCGGGACTAGCGGGAGGACCGGGGAGCTGTTTTTT. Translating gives CASSRLGTSGRTGELFF.

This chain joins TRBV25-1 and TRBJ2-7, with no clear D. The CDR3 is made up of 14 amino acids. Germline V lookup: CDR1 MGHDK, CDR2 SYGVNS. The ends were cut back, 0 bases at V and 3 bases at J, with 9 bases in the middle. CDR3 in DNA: TGTGCCAGCAGTGAATATTGGGCAGACTACGAGCAGTACTTC. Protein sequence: CASSEYWADYEQYF.

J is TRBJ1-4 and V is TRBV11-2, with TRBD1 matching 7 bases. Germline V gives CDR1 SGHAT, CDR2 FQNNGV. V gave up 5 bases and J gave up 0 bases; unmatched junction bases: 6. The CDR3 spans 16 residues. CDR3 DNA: TGTGCCAGCAGCCGTTTCGGGACAGCAACTAATGAAAAACTGTTTTTT. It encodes CASSRFGTATNEKLFF.

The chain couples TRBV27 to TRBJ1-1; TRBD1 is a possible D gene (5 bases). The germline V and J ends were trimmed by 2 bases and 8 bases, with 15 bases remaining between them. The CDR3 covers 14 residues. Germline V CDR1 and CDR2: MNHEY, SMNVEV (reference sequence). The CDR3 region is CASSLSSTAGEAFF. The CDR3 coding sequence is TGTGCCAGCAGTTTAAGCTCGACAGCCGGAGAAGCTTTCTTT.

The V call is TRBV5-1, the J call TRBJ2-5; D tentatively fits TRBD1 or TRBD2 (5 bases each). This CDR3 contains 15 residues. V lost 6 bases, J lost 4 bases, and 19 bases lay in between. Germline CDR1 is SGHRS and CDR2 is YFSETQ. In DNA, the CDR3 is TGCGCCAGCATCAGTGGGGAGCCCCAGGGAGAGACCCAGTACTTC. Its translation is CASISGEPQGETQYF.

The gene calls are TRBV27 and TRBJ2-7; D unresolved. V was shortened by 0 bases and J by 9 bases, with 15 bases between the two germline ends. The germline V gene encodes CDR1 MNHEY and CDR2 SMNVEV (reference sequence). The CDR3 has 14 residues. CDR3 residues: CASSLSTQVIRQYF. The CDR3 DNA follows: TGTGCCAGCAGTTTATCGACCCAAGTAATTCGGCAGTACTTC.